Reported below is one T cell receptor (beta chain). The target of this receptor is not known. It has no much larger one-base neighbor in the sample; base qualities were not kept. TCRbeta CDR3 regions were amplified from genomic DNA using the immunoSEQ Assay, a bias-controlled multiplex PCR. On the study's bioinformatics: The number of nucleated cells in each sample was estimated from the amplification of reference gene primers within the assay. To quantify the absolute abundance of each unique TCRbeta CDR3 rearrangement, sequence reads were collapsed and filtered. For each sample, productive Simpson clonality was calculated by taking the square root of Simpson's diversity index across productive rearrangements. Held by TCRdb, this immuneACCESS table contains in-frame sequences only and omits some clones. Under half of the omission traces to an unresolved V gene where checked; the cause of the rest is unknown. Clone size and the V and J calls come from that table; the DNA yielded D and trimming. The sample table lists about 46,000 clones, roughly 88% of them with a count of one. The top ten hold around 8.3% of the sample.

Collaborating institutions collected whole blood in K2EDTA tubes following their own protocols. For TCRbeta analysis, collaborators shipped samples as frozen whole blood, isolated PBMCs, or DNA extracted from either of those sample types. This specimen comes from a study of blood T cell repertoires in COVID-19 (TCRdb year 2020). Study-level background: Samples from collaborators originated in the United States, Italy and Spain and spanned both the acute and convalescent phases of COVID-19. Sample metadata almost always included a de-identified subject ID, COVID-19 status, age in years and sex. The prospective study material was composed of cDNA or gDNA derived from T cells, B-cell-depleted T cells, or PBMCs. Samples came from the ongoing ImmuneRACE study (first 160 participants) plus 1,254 subjects from 6 global collaborators. The repertoires were released in a freely available public database intended as a resource for research on the immune response to SARS-CoV-2. Subjects who had been exposed to COVID-19, were actively infected with it, or had recovered from it provided the deeply sampled blood TCRbeta repertoires that made up the dataset. HLA class I and class II types, where available, came from metadata supplied by the sample provider rather than from assay-based typing. General findings and caveats noted by the study authors: The quantity of clinical and demographic metadata differed by source and by participant and was supplied without curation.

The source of this sequence is a man aged 50-60 years with acute or convalescent COVID-19. The material sequenced was peripheral blood.

The bases read TGTGCCAGCAGCTTGTATCGGACAGTCGGTGAAAAACTGTTTTTT. This gives the protein CASSLYRTVGEKLFF. The receptor chain draws on TRBV5-6 and TRBJ1-4, with TRBD1 perhaps the D gene, on 6 matching bases. V lost 1 base and J lost 7 bases; the stretch between them is 14 bases long. The CDR3 spans 15 residues, from the cysteine through the phenylalanine. Kept here is only the CDR3 DNA, which spans 45 bases and is read in frame from base 1. The germline V gene yields SGHDT for CDR1 and YYEEEE for CDR2. The entire variable domain, with the stretches around the CDR3 drawn from the reference TRBV5-6 and TRBJ1-4 proteins, is DAGVTQSPTHLIKTRGQQVTLRCSPKSGHDTVSWYQQALGQGPQFIFQYYEEEERQRGNFPDRFSGHQFPNYSSELNVNALLLGDSALYLCASSLYRTVGEKLFFGSGTQLSVL.